This T cell receptor beta chain emerged from a study of shared clonotypes between healthy human individuals. Over several immunoSEQ plates, each subset's genomic DNA was distributed in even portions. In the sorted-subset replicate PCRs, approximately 200 ng DNA, 25,000 to 30,000 T cell genomes, was used. Assay: immunoSEQ multiplex PCR; the TCRdb copy retains only in-frame clones and omits some. The sample yields about 2,500,000 clones, 90% to 95% seen once. The count of this clone is one. Germline CDR1 SGHDT, CDR2 YYEEEE. The CDR3 totals 16 residues. Trimming removed 4 bases from V and 0 bases from J, with 15 bases in between.

Sequenced sample: naive CD4+ T cells sorted from blood. Subset specified: CD45RA+ positively selected. The sequence derives from a man between 18 and 29 years old in good health. The chain employs TRBV5-6 and TRBJ2-3, with a tentative D call TRBD2 (7 bases). CDR3 bases: TGTGCCAGCAGCCTTGTGGGGGGGGCTAGCACAGATACGCAGTATTTT. It is translated as CASSLVGGASTDTQYF.